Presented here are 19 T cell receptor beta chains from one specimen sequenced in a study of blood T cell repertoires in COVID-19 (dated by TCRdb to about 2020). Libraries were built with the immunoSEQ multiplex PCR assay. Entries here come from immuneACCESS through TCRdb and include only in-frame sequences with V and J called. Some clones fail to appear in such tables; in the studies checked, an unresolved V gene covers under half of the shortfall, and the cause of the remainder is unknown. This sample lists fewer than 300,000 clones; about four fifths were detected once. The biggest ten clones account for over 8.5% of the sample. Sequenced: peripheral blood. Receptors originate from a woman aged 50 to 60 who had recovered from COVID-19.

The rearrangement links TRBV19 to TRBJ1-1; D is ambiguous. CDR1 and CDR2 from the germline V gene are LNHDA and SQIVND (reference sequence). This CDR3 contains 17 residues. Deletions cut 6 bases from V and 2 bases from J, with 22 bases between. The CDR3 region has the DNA TGTGCCAGTAGGCCCCCTCGTGGCCGAGCGGGAAACACTGAAGCTTTCTTT. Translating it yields CASRPPRGRAGNTEAFF.

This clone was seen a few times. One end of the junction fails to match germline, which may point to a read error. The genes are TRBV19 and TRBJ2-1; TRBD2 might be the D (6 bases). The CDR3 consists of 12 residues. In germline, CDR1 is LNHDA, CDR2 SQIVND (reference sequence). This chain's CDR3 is CASNIADNEQFF. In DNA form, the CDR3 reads TGTGCCAGTAATATAGCGGACAATGAGCAGTTCTTC.

The CDR3 DNA sequence: TGTGCCAGCAGATCACGTAGCCCAACCCATGGCTACACCTTC. The encoded protein is CASRSRSPTHGYTF. The chain links TRBV6-5 to TRBJ1-2, with unresolved D. V lost 6 bases to trimming and J lost 6 bases, with 17 bases between them. This CDR3 is built from 14 residues. Germline V lookup: CDR1 MNHEY, CDR2 SVGAGI.

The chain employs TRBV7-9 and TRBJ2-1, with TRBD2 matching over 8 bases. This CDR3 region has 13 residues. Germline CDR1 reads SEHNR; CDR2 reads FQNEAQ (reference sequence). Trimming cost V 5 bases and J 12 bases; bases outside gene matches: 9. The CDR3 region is CASSLDGGAVQFF. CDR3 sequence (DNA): TGTGCCAGCAGCCTAGACGGGGGGGCTGTGCAGTTCTTC.

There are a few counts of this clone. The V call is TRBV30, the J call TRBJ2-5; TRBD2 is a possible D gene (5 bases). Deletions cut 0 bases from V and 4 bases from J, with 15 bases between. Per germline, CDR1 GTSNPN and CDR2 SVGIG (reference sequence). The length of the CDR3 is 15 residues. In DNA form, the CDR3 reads TGTGCCTGGAGTGTAGGCCCAGGAGGCAGAGAGACCCAGTACTTC. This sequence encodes CAWSVGPGGRETQYF.

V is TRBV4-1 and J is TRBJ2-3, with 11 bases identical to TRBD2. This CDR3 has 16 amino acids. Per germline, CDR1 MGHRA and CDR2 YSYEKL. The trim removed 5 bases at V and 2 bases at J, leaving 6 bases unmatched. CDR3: CASSKLAGVPTDTQYF. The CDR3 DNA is TGCGCCAGCAGCAAACTAGCGGGAGTTCCCACAGATACGCAGTATTTT.

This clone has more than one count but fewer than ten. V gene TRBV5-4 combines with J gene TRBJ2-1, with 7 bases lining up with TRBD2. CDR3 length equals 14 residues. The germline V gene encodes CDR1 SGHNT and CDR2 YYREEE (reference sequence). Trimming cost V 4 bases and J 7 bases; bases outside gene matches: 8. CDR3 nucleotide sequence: TGTGCCAGCAGCCCCGGGGACTACCGGAATGAGCAGTTCTTC. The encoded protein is CASSPGDYRNEQFF.

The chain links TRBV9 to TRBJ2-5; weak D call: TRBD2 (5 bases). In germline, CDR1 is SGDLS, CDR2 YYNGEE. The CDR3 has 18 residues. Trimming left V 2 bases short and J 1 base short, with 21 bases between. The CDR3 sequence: CASSVETRANGVQETQYF. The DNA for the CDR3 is TGTGCCAGCAGCGTCGAAACAAGGGCTAACGGGGTCCAAGAGACCCAGTACTTC.

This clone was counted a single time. In nucleotides, the CDR3 is TGTGCCAGCAGTTTATATCGGGATACGCAGTATTTT. Translation gives CASSLYRDTQYF. The chain joins TRBV27 to TRBJ2-3; D remains ambiguous. Germline assignment: CDR1 MNHEY and CDR2 SMNVEV (reference sequence). V lost 1 base and J 6 bases, leaving 5 bases between the germline ends. The CDR3 is 12 residues long.

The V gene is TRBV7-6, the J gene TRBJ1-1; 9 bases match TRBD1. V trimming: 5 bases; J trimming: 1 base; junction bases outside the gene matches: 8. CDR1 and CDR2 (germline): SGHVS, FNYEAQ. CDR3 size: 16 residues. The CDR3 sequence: CASSHTLGQGNTEAFF. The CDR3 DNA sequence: TGTGCCAGCAGCCACACCTTGGGACAGGGGAACACTGAAGCTTTCTTT.

The CDR3 sequence is CASSQEQSPNSPLHF. The CDR3, as DNA: TGTGCCAGCAGCCAAGAACAGAGCCCTAATTCACCCCTCCACTTT. The V call is TRBV4-2, the J call TRBJ1-6; D is undetermined. Deletions cut 0 bases from V and 6 bases from J, with 9 bases between. Germline-derived CDR1 and CDR2 are LGHNA and YNFKEQ. This CDR3 contains 15 residues.

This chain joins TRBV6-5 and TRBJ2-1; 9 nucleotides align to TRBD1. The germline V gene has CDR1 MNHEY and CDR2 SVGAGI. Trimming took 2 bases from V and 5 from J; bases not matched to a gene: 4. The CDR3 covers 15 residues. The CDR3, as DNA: TGTGCCAGCAGTTACGGGGACAGGGACCACAATGAGCAGTTCTTC. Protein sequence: CASSYGDRDHNEQFF.

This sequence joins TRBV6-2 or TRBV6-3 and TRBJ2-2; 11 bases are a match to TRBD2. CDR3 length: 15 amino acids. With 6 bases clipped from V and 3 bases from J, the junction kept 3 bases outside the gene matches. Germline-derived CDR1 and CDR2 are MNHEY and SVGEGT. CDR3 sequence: CASSLAGGYTGELFF. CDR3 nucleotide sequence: TGTGCCAGCAGCCTAGCGGGAGGATACACCGGGGAGCTGTTTTTT.

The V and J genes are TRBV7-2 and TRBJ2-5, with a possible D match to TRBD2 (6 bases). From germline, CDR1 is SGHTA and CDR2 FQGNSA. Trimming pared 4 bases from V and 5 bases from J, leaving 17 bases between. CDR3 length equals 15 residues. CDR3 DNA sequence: TGTGCCAGCAGCTCCTCGGCGGGGCGGTGGGAGACCCAGTACTTC. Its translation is CASSSSAGRWETQYF.

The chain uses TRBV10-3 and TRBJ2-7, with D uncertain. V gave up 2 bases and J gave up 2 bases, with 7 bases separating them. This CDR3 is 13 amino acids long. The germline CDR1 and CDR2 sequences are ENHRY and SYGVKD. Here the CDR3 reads CAISELVPYEQYF. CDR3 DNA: TGTGCCATCAGTGAGCTTGTCCCCTACGAGCAGTACTTC.

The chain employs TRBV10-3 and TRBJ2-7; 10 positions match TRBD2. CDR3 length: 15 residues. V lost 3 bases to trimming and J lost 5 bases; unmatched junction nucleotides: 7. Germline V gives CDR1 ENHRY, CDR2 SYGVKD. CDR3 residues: CAISDPASGSNEQYF. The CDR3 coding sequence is TGTGCCATCAGTGATCCGGCTAGCGGGAGCAACGAGCAGTACTTC.

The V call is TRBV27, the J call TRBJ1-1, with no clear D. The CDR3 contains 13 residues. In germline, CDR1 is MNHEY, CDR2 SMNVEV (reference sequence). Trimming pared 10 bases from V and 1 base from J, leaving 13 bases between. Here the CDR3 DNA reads TGTGCCACCTACGGGAAGAGGAACACTGAAGCTTTCTTT. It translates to CATYGKRNTEAFF.

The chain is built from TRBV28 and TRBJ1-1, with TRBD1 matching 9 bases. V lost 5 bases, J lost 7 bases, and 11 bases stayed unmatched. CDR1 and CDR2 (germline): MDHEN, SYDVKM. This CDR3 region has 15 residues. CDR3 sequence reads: CASSPSGTGTGEAFF. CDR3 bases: TGTGCCAGCAGTCCTTCCGGGACAGGGACGGGTGAAGCTTTCTTT.

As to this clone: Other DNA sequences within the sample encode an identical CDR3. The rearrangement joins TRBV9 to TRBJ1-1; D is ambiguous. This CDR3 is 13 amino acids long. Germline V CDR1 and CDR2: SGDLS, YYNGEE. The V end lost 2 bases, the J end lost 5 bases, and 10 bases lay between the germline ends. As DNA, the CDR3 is TGTGCCAGCAGCGTCGACTTCCGAACTGAAGCTTTCTTT. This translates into CASSVDFRTEAFF.